The T cell receptor beta chain under discussion was sequenced for a study of T cell repertoires in cytomegalovirus infection. The study's findings and limits: Within the response measured ex vivo, HLA-C-restricted CMV-specific TCR beta clonotypes were dominant.

On this clonotype itself: The antigen is not known.

Using its own MiXCR run on the reads, TCRdb lists one record per CDR3 protein. The sample gives 150,000 to 200,000 distinct CDR3 sequences, roughly 28% of which show up once; approximately 31% is in the top ten. Germline assignment: CDR1 SGHAT and CDR2 FQNNGV. The ends were cut back, 5 bases at V and 3 bases at J, with 13 bases in the middle. CDR3 size: 14 residues. The sample was PBMCs. This chain uses TRBV11-2 with TRBJ2-5; D uncertain. This TCR was recovered from a human donor in good health (CMV status not recorded). Some clones in this sample may be carry-over from other donors' samples. The CDR3 protein is CASSPGTEKETQYF. The CDR3 DNA follows: TGTGCCAGCAGCCCAGGCACTGAAAAAGAGACCCAGTACTTC.